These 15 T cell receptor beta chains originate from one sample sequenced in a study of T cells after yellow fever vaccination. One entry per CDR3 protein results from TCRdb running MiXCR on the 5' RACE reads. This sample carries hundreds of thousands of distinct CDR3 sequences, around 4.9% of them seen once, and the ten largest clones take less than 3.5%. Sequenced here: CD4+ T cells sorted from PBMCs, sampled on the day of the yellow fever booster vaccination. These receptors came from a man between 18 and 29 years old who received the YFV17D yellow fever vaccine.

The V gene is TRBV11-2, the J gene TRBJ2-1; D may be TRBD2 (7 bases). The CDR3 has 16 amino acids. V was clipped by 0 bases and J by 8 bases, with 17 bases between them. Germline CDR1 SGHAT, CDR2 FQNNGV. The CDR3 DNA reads TGTGCCAGCAGCTTAGATTTGGGGGGGCCTTTTTATGAGCAGTTCTTC. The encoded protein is CASSLDLGGPFYEQFF.

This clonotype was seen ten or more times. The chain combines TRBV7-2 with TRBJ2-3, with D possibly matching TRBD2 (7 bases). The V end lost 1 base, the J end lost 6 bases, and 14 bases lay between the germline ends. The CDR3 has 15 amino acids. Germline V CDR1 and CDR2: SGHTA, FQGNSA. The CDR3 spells CASSLDGGLGDTQYF. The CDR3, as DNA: TGTGCCAGCAGCTTAGACGGGGGGCTCGGTGATACGCAGTATTTT.

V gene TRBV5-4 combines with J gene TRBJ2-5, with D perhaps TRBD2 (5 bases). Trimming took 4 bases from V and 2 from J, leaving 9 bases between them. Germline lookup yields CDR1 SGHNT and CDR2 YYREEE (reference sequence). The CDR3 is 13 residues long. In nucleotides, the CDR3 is TGTGCCAGCAGCCGGGAACCTCAAGAGACCCAGTACTTC. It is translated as CASSREPQETQYF.

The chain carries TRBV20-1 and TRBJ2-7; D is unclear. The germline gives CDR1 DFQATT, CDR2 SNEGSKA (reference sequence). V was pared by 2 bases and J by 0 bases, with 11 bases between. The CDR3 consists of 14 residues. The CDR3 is CSARLGRSSYEQYV. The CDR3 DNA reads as TGCAGTGCTAGACTAGGCCGAAGCTCCTACGAGCAGTACGTC.

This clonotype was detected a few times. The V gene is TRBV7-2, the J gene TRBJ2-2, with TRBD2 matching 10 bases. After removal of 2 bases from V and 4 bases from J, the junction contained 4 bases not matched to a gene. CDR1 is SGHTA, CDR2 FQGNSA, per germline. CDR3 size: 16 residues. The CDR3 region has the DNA TGTGCCAGCAGCTTACGAGTAGCGGGGGGCACCGGGGAGCTGTTTTTT. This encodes CASSLRVAGGTGELFF.

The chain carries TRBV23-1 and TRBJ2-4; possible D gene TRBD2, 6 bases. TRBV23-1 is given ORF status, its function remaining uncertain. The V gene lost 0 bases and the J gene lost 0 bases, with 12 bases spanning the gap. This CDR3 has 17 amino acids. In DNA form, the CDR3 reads TGCGCCAGCAGTCAATCATGGACTACAAGAGCCAAAAACATTCAGTACTTC. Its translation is CASSQSWTTRAKNIQYF.

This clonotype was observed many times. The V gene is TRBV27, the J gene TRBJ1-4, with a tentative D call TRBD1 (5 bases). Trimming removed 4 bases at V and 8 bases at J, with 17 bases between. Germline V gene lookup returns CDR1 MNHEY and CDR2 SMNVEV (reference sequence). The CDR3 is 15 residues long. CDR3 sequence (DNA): TGTGCCAGCAGTTCCGGGGGAGCCGGAGGCGAAAAACTGTTTTTT. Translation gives CASSSGGAGGEKLFF.

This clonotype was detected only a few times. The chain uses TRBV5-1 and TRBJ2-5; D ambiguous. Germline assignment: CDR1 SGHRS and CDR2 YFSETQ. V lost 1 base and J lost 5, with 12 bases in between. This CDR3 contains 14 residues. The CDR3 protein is CASSLSWLGETQYF. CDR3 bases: TGCGCCAGCAGCTTGTCGTGGCTAGGCGAGACCCAGTACTTC. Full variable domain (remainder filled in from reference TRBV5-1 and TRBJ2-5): KAGVTQTPRYLIKTRGQQVTLSCSPISGHRSVSWYQQTPGQGLQFLFEYFSETQRNKGNFPGRFSGRQFSNSRSEMNVSTLELGDSALYLCASSLSWLGETQYFGPGTRLLVL.

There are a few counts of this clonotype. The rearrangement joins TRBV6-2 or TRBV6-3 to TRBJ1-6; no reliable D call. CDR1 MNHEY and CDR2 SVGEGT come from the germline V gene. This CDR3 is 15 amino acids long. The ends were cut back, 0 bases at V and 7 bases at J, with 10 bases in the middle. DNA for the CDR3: TGTGCCAGCAGTTACTCAAAGGGATGGAATTCACCCCTCCACTTT. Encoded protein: CASSYSKGWNSPLHF.

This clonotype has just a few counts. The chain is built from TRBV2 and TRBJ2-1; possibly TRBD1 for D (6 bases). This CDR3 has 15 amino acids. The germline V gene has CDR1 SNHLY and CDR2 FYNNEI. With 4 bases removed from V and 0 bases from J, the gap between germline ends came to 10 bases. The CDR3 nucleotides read TGTGCCAGCAGTGGAGGGGGTGGCTCCTACAATGAGCAGTTCTTC. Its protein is CASSGGGGSYNEQFF.

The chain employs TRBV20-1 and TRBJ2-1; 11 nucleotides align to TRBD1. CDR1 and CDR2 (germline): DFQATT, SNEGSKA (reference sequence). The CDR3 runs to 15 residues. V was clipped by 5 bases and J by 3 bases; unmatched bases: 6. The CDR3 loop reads CSALWGQGDYNEQFF. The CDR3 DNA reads TGCAGTGCTCTTTGGGGACAGGGGGACTACAATGAGCAGTTCTTC.

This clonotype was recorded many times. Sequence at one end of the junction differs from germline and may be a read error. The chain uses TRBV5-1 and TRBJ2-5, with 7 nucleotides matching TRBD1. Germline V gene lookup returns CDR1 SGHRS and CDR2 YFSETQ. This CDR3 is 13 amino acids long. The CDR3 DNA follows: TGTGCCAGCAGCTTACAGGGGCGGGAGACCCAGTACTTC. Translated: CASSLQGRETQYF.

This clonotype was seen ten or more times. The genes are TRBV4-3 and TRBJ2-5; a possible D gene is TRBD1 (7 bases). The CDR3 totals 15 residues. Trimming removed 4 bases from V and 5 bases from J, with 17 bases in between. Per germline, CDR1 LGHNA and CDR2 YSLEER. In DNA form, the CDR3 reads TGCGCCAGCAGCCCTTTAACGACAGGGAGGGAGACCCAGTACTTC. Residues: CASSPLTTGRETQYF.

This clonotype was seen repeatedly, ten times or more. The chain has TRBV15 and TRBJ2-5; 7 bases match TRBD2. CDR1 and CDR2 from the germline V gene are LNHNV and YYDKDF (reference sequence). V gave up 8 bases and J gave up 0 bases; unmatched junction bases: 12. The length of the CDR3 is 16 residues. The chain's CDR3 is CATGKRDGAYQETQYF. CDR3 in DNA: TGTGCCACCGGGAAGCGGGACGGAGCGTACCAAGAGACCCAGTACTTC.

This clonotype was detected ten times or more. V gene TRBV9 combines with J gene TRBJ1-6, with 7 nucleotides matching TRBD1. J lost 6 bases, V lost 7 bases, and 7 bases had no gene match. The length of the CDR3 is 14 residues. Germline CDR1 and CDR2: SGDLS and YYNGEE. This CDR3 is CASGKGGSNSPLHF. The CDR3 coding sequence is TGTGCCAGCGGAAAAGGGGGCAGTAATTCACCCCTCCACTTT.